Listed here is a single T cell receptor (beta chain). The antigen is undetermined. Here immunoSEQ multiplex PCR was the method, and the copy in TCRdb shows in-frame clones only, minus some. Of 150,000 or so clones in the sample, more than 90% are singletons; the top ten hold 5%. Between the trimmed V and J ends, which lost 2 bases and 0 bases, there was a span of 2 bases. Germline CDR1 ENHRY, CDR2 SYGVKD. The CDR3 consists of 13 residues. This record comes from a study of T cell responses to AZD1222 COVID-19 vaccine. In the study overall: It was second doses at about 4 or about 12 weeks that were pooled. The study's findings and limits: Spike regions recognized by vaccine-associated CD4 TCRs spanned the protein, led by 160-218 and 743-854. Clonal diversity may have been underestimated in mostly white British donors. When two AZD1222 doses had been given, Spike-specific TCR breadth and depth rose.

The receptor's source is an adult in good health. The chain couples TRBV10-3 to TRBJ1-5; D unclear. Specimen: peripheral blood, collected on day 0 of AZD1222 vaccination. Here the CDR3 DNA reads TGTGCCATCAGTGAGATTAGCAATCAGCCCCAGCATTTT. Its translation is CAISEISNQPQHF.